Following are 7 T cell receptor beta chains from one sample sequenced in a study of blood T cell repertoires in COVID-19. Sequencing used immunoSEQ multiplex PCR; TCRdb keeps in-frame clones, though not all of them. The table shows about 28,000 clones, with roughly 90% occurring only once. The source material was peripheral blood. The receptors here all came from a human donor in a cohort sampled during active COVID-19.

The chain links TRBV3-1 (or the pseudogene TRBV3-2) to TRBJ1-1; D is ambiguous. The V end lost 1 base, the J end lost 5 bases, and 11 bases lay between the germline ends. Germline V lookup: CDR1 LGHDT, CDR2 YNNKEL (reference sequence). The CDR3 consists of 14 residues. Written as DNA, the CDR3 is TGTGCCAGCAGCCAAGGTACGAGGCAGACTGAAGCTTTCTTT. Residues: CASSQGTRQTEAFF.

The chain combines TRBV3-1 (or the pseudogene TRBV3-2) with TRBJ1-5; D not resolved. CDR3 length: 14 residues. Germline V gene data show CDR1 as LGHDT and CDR2 as YNNKEL (reference sequence). The V gene lost 0 bases and the J gene lost 7 bases, with 10 bases spanning the gap. This CDR3 reads CASSQEGEYQPQHF. DNA of the CDR3: TGTGCCAGCAGCCAAGAGGGAGAATACCAGCCCCAGCATTTT.

The chain has TRBV9 and TRBJ1-3; the D gene is possibly TRBD1 (5 bases). The germline gives CDR1 SGDLS, CDR2 YYNGEE. The CDR3 is 16 amino acids. The V end was cut by 1 base, the J end by 1 base, with 12 bases between. The CDR3 loop reads CASSVFPGVSGNTIYF. The CDR3 DNA reads TGTGCCAGCAGCGTATTTCCGGGGGTTTCTGGAAACACCATATATTTT.

The chain uses TRBV25-1 and TRBJ2-6; D might be TRBD1 (5 bases). Germline V gene sequence: CDR1 MGHDK, CDR2 SYGVNS. Trimming pared 1 base from V and 1 base from J, leaving 14 bases between. This CDR3 has 18 residues. The CDR3 sequence: CASSELLGKGSGANVLTF. For the CDR3, the DNA is TGTGCCAGCAGTGAATTGTTAGGCAAGGGGTCTGGGGCCAACGTCCTGACTTTC.

The J gene is TRBJ2-1, the V gene TRBV11-2; no definite D call. Trimming shortened V by 3 bases and J by 7 bases, and 4 bases separated the two germline ends. The CDR3 consists of 11 residues. Per the germline V gene, CDR1 is SGHAT and CDR2 is FQNNGV. The CDR3 bases are TGTGCCAGCAGCTTCGGGAATGAGCAGTTCTTC. Encoded protein: CASSFGNEQFF.

DNA for the CDR3: TGTGCCAGCAGGACCGCGGGCGGGGATGAGCAGTTCTTC. This translates into CASRTAGGDEQFF. The chain uses TRBV6-5 and TRBJ2-1; possible D gene TRBD2, 6 bases. V dropped 6 bases and J dropped 8 bases, with 14 bases sitting between them. The CDR3 runs 13 residues. CDR1 and CDR2 from the germline V gene are MNHEY and SVGAGI.

CDR3 in amino acids: CASSLALADEKLFF. Written as DNA, the CDR3 is TGTGCCAGCAGCTTAGCGCTGGCAGATGAAAAACTGTTTTTT. This chain uses TRBV7-9 with TRBJ1-4; no definite D call. The CDR3 spans 14 residues. Germline-derived CDR1 and CDR2 are SEHNR and FQNEAQ (reference sequence). Trimming removed 0 bases at V and 6 bases at J, with 8 bases between.